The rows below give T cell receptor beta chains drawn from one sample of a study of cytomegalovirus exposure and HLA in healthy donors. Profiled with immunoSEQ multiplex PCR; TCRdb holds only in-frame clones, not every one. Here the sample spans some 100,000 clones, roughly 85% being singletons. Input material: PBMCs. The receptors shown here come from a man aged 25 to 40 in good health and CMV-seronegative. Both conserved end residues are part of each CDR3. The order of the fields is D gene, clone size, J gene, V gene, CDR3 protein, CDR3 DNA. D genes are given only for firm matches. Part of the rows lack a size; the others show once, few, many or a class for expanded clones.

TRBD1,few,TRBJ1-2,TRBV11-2,CASNDPYQGVDYGYTF,TGTGCCAGCAACGATCCCTATCAGGGGGTTGACTATGGCTACACCTTC
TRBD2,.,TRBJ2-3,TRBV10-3,CAISEPQRGIGTDTQYF,TGTGCCATCAGTGAGCCCCAGCGGGGGATAGGGACAGATACGCAGTATTTT
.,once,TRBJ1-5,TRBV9,CASSVQGRVGQPQHF,TGTGCCAGCAGCGTACAAGGCAGGGTGGGTCAGCCCCAGCATTTT
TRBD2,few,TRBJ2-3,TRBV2,CASSDGGTRVDTQYF,TGTGCCAGCAGTGATGGGGGGACTAGAGTAGATACGCAGTATTTT
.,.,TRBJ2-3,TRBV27,CASSLIYPDTQYF,TGTGCCAGCAGTTTAATCTACCCAGATACGCAGTATTTT
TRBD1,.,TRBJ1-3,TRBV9,CASSTHRDRDRSDTIYF,TGTGCCAGCAGCACCCACCGGGACAGGGATCGTTCGGACACCATATATTTT
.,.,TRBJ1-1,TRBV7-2,CASSLYRRDTEAFF,TGTGCCAGCAGCTTATACAGGAGAGACACTGAAGCTTTCTTT
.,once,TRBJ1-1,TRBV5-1,CASSQGLLSEAFF,TGCGCCAGCAGCCAGGGACTTCTATCTGAAGCTTTCTTT
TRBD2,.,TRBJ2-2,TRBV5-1,CASSFRGTSGGAFNGELFF,TGCGCCAGCAGCTTCCGTGGGACTAGCGGGGGGGCCTTCAACGGGGAGCTGTTTTTT
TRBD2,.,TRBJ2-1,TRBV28,CASTPGLAGFGEQFF,TGTGCCAGCACCCCCGGACTAGCGGGATTTGGCGAGCAGTTCTTC
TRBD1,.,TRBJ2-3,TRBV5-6,CASSPTGGSTDTQYF,TGTGCCAGCAGCCCGACAGGGGGGAGCACAGATACGCAGTATTTT